This TCR beta chain was captured in a study of T cell repertoires in cytomegalovirus infection. Study information: Through public TCR beta signatures, both CMV infection and matching HLA type were indicated. Overall study results and limits: Of the TCR beta families, the public ones yielded a cumulative frequency that identified carriers of CMV plus the relevant HLA. Predominance within the ex vivo response was attributable to HLA-C-restricted CMV-specific TCR beta clonotypes.

The CDR3 has 15 residues. Germline CDR1 is SGHTA and CDR2 is FQGNSA. Trimming pared 2 bases from V and 4 bases from J, leaving 14 bases between. This clonotype was seen at least ten times. Its antigen is unidentified. TCRdb reanalysed the reads using MiXCR and keeps one entry per CDR3 protein. The table includes 200,000 to 300,000 distinct CDR3 sequences, less than 9.5% detected once. Specimen: PBMCs. This chain uses TRBV7-2 with TRBJ2-5; possible D gene TRBD1, 6 bases. The TCR originated in a human donor in good health (CMV status not recorded). Some clones in this sample may be carry-over from other donors' samples. The CDR3: CASSLTWGRGETQYF. The CDR3 DNA is TGTGCCAGCAGCTTAACCTGGGGGCGAGGAGAGACCCAGTACTTC.